This entry lists 31 T cell receptor beta chains sequenced from one sample in a study of blood T cell repertoires in COVID-19. The table came from immunoSEQ multiplex PCR; TCRdb's copy has only in-frame clones and leaves some out. The sample includes about 310,000 clones, around 92% seen only once; the top ten take over 9%. The sample comprised PBMCs or T cells enriched from blood (not recorded which). Every receptor here comes from a woman in her twenties or thirties who had recovered from COVID-19.

This chain joins TRBV7-9 and TRBJ2-2; D perhaps matches TRBD2 (5 bases). Trimming took off 1 base at V and 4 bases at J, with 16 bases between the two ends. Per the germline V gene, CDR1 is SEHNR and CDR2 is FQNEAQ (reference sequence). The CDR3 loop spans 17 amino acids. The CDR3 sequence: CASSLGFQRRSTGELFF. The DNA for the CDR3 is TGTGCCAGCAGCTTAGGGTTCCAGCGGAGAAGCACCGGGGAGCTGTTTTTT.

The table lists this clone with a few counts. The gene calls are TRBV4-1 and TRBJ2-2; 15 bases line up with TRBD2. After removal of 5 bases from V and 4 bases from J, the junction contained 5 bases not matched to a gene. CDR3 size: 17 residues. Germline V CDR1 and CDR2: MGHRA, YSYEKL. For the CDR3, the DNA is TGCGCCAGCAGCTCAAGGACTAGCGGGAGGGTCACCGGGGAGCTGTTTTTT. It specifies CASSSRTSGRVTGELFF.

The J gene is TRBJ1-3, the V gene TRBV6-5, with D possibly matching TRBD1 (6 bases). The CDR3 runs 15 residues. Germline V lookup: CDR1 MNHEY, CDR2 SVGAGI. Trimming took 5 bases from V and 0 from J, leaving 11 bases between them. This CDR3 is CASSRDTSSGNTIYF. CDR3 in DNA: TGTGCCAGCAGTCGGGACACCTCCTCTGGAAACACCATATATTTT.

The gene calls are TRBV5-1 and TRBJ1-3, with a tentative D call TRBD1 (6 bases). V was trimmed by 2 bases and J by 4 bases, leaving 10 bases between them. There are 14 residues in the CDR3. Germline lookup yields CDR1 SGHRS and CDR2 YFSETQ. In nucleotides, the CDR3 is TGCGCCAGCAGCTTAGGCGGACAGGGAAACACCATATATTTT. Protein product: CASSLGGQGNTIYF.

This sequence joins TRBV7-8 and TRBJ2-1; 10 bases agree with TRBD1. The CDR3 runs 15 residues. J gave up 4 bases and V 7 bases, and 7 bases lay outside the gene matches. CDR1 and CDR2 from the germline V gene are SGHVS and FQNEAQ. The CDR3 sequence is CASIPGTGEYNEQFF. CDR3 bases: TGTGCCAGCATCCCCGGGACAGGGGAGTACAATGAGCAGTTCTTC.

The chain combines TRBV5-4 with TRBJ2-3, with D tentatively TRBD1 (5 bases). Trimming took 2 bases from V and 0 from J, leaving 10 bases between them. The germline gives CDR1 SGHNT, CDR2 YYREEE (reference sequence). CDR3 size: 15 residues. The CDR3 sequence is CASSFWQGSTDTQYF. The DNA of the CDR3 is TGTGCCAGCAGCTTTTGGCAGGGCAGCACAGATACGCAGTATTTT.

The chain employs TRBV11-2 and TRBJ1-4; tentatively, D is TRBD1 (6 bases). Deletions cut 5 bases from V and 8 bases from J, with 21 bases between. The CDR3 spans 16 residues. Germline-derived CDR1 and CDR2 are SGHAT and FQNNGV. CDR3 protein: CASSPPTWTVEEKLFF. The CDR3 DNA reads as TGTGCCAGCAGCCCCCCGACGTGGACAGTAGAAGAAAAACTGTTTTTT.

The V gene is TRBV27, the J gene TRBJ2-1; 9 nucleotides align to TRBD2. This CDR3 has 19 residues. Germline V gene sequence: CDR1 MNHEY, CDR2 SMNVEV (reference sequence). V trimming: 6 bases; J trimming: 2 bases; junction bases outside the gene matches: 17. The CDR3 is CASSPGIAGVIGAYNEQFF. The CDR3 bases are TGTGCCAGCAGCCCCGGGATAGCGGGAGTGATAGGGGCCTACAATGAGCAGTTCTTC.

This clone has just one count. V usage is TRBV28 and J usage is TRBJ1-3; 9 bases are shared with TRBD1. J lost 8 bases, V lost 5 bases, and 22 bases had no gene match. Germline CDR1 reads MDHEN; CDR2 reads SYDVKM. The CDR3 is 19 residues long. The CDR3 loop reads CASSVSFMWGQGNRDTIYF. CDR3 nucleotide sequence: TGTGCCAGCAGTGTCTCGTTTATGTGGGGACAGGGTAATAGGGACACCATATATTTT.

This clone was recorded a few times. This chain joins TRBV5-1 and TRBJ2-7, with a possible D match to TRBD2 (6 bases). The CDR3 consists of 15 residues. The V end lost 3 bases, the J end lost 4 bases, and 17 bases lay between the germline ends. Germline CDR1 and CDR2: SGHRS and YFSETQ. The chain's CDR3 is CASSSIQAEGYEQYF. CDR3 nucleotide sequence: TGCGCCAGCAGCTCTATCCAAGCGGAGGGGTACGAGCAGTACTTC.

The chain couples TRBV9 to TRBJ2-5, with D hard to call. This CDR3 contains 16 residues. Trimming pared 4 bases from V and 4 bases from J, leaving 20 bases between. CDR1 and CDR2 (germline): SGDLS, YYNGEE. DNA for the CDR3: TGTGCCAGCAGCCCCCTCGTTAGCCCCGGTTCAGAGACCCAGTACTTC. Amino acids: CASSPLVSPGSETQYF.

The chain uses TRBV25-1 and TRBJ2-5; D possibly corresponds to TRBD2 (5 bases). This CDR3 spans 12 amino acids. Deletions cut 4 bases from V and 8 bases from J, with 11 bases between. CDR1 and CDR2 (germline): MGHDK, SYGVNS. This CDR3 reads CASSAGPGTQYF. The DNA of the CDR3 is TGTGCCAGCAGTGCGGGCCCGGGAACCCAGTACTTC.

This clone appeared a single time. The chain uses TRBV10-3 and TRBJ1-1, with D possibly TRBD1 on 6 matching bases. The CDR3 spans 13 residues. The V end lost 9 bases, the J end lost 0 bases, and 11 bases lay between the germline ends. Germline CDR1 reads ENHRY; CDR2 reads SYGVKD. The CDR3 region is CAIKDRLNTEAFF. CDR3 in DNA: TGTGCCATAAAGGACAGACTGAACACTGAAGCTTTCTTT.

J is TRBJ2-5 and V is TRBV11-2; 9 bases match TRBD2. The length of the CDR3 is 16 residues. Trimming removed 4 bases from V and 5 bases from J; junction bases left unmatched: 11. Per the germline V gene, CDR1 is SGHAT and CDR2 is FQNNGV. The chain's CDR3 is CASSSRLAGPLETQYF. The CDR3 DNA follows: TGTGCCAGCAGCTCCCGTCTAGCGGGGCCACTGGAGACCCAGTACTTC.

V and J are TRBV5-4 and TRBJ2-2; perhaps TRBD1 as D (7 bases). This CDR3 has 16 amino acids. V dropped 0 bases and J dropped 8 bases, with 17 bases sitting between them. CDR1 SGHNT and CDR2 YYREEE come from the germline V gene (reference sequence). CDR3 loop: CASSLEAGGPAGELFF. The CDR3 region has the DNA TGTGCCAGCAGCTTGGAAGCAGGGGGGCCCGCTGGGGAGCTGTTTTTT. Full variable domain (outside the CDR3, taken from reference TRBV5-4 and TRBJ2-2): ETGVTQSPTHLIKTRGQQVTLRCSSQSGHNTVSWYQQALGQGPQFIFQYYREEENGRGNFPPRFSGLQFPNYSSELNVNALELDDSALYLCASSLEAGGPAGELFFGEGSRLTVL.

V and J are TRBV18 and TRBJ2-1; TRBD1 matches at 11 bases. The CDR3 has 15 amino acids. Losses at the gene ends were 3 bases for V and 6 bases for J; bases not matched to a gene: 4. The germline CDR1 and CDR2 sequences are KGHSH and LQKENI. The CDR3 nucleotides are TGTGCCAGCTCACCCCGGGACAGGGGGACCAATGAGCAGTTCTTC. Protein product: CASSPRDRGTNEQFF.

This sequence joins TRBV19 and TRBJ2-6, with D possibly matching TRBD1 (6 bases). Germline CDR1 LNHDA, CDR2 SQIVND (reference sequence). With 5 bases removed from V and 2 bases from J, the gap between germline ends came to 7 bases. CDR3 length: 14 residues. CDR3 in amino acids: CASSQGPGANVLTF. In nucleotides, the CDR3 is TGTGCCAGTAGTCAGGGGCCTGGGGCCAACGTCCTGACTTTC. The whole variable domain, remainder taken from reference TRBV19 and TRBJ2-6, is DGGITQSPKYLFRKEGQNVTLSCEQNLNHDAMYWYRQDPGQGLRLIYYSQIVNDFQKGDIAEGYSVSREKKESFPLTVTSAQKNPTAFYLCASSQGPGANVLTFGAGSRLTVL.

The rearrangement links TRBV9 to TRBJ2-4; the match to TRBD2 covers 7 bases. The CDR3 spans 11 residues. CDR1 and CDR2 (germline): SGDLS, YYNGEE. With 7 bases clipped from V and 8 bases from J, the junction kept 3 bases outside the gene matches. In nucleotides, the CDR3 is TGTGCCAGCGGGAGGGCGGACATTCAGTACTTC. This sequence encodes CASGRADIQYF.

This chain joins TRBV7-2 and TRBJ1-6; maybe TRBD1 (5 bases). The CDR3 totals 16 residues. Trimming shortened V by 3 bases and J by 8 bases, and 17 bases separated the two germline ends. Germline-derived CDR1 and CDR2 are SGHTA and FQGNSA. The DNA for the CDR3 is TGTGCCAGCAGCTTGAGGAGCGGGGGTGGCCATTCACCCCTCCACTTT. Amino acid sequence: CASSLRSGGGHSPLHF.

CDR3 region: CASSWRSQNIQYF. In DNA form, the CDR3 reads TGTGCCAGCAGTTGGCGGAGTCAAAACATTCAGTACTTC. V and J are TRBV12-3 or TRBV12-4 and TRBJ2-4; D not resolved. V lost 4 bases to trimming and J lost 5 bases, with 9 bases between them. CDR3 length equals 13 residues.

The rearrangement uses TRBV5-1 and TRBJ1-2; TRBD1 is a possible D gene (5 bases). Trimming stripped 0 bases from V and 3 bases from J, with 15 bases between. CDR1 SGHRS and CDR2 YFSETQ come from the germline V gene. There are 16 residues in the CDR3. The CDR3 DNA sequence: TGCGCCAGCAGCTTGGGGCAGGGAGGAGAATACTATGGCTACACCTTC. Translating gives CASSLGQGGEYYGYTF.

This clone was seen only a few times. The gene calls are TRBV4-1 and TRBJ2-2; D possibly corresponds to TRBD2 (6 bases). Deletions cut 5 bases from V and 5 bases from J, with 9 bases between. CDR1 is MGHRA and CDR2 is YSYEKL in the germline V gene. The CDR3 extends over 13 amino acids. CDR3 nucleotides: TGCGCCAGCAGCATGGAGGGGACCGGGGAGCTGTTTTTT. Translating it yields CASSMEGTGELFF.

The CDR3 sequence: CASSLWGGGAGGLRELFF. As DNA, the CDR3 is TGTGCCAGCAGTTTATGGGGTGGCGGAGCGGGAGGGCTGAGGGAGCTGTTTTTT. The chain employs TRBV27 and TRBJ2-2; 10 bases fit TRBD2. Germline CDR1 reads MNHEY; CDR2 reads SMNVEV (reference sequence). V was clipped by 1 base and J by 9 bases; unmatched bases: 14. The length of the CDR3 is 18 residues.

The rearrangement links TRBV27 to TRBJ2-7, with D possibly TRBD2 on 5 matching bases. CDR1 and CDR2 from the germline V gene are MNHEY and SMNVEV (reference sequence). The CDR3 has 14 residues. The germline V and J ends were trimmed by 6 bases and 0 bases, with 12 bases remaining between them. The chain's CDR3 is CASRLGGPSYEQYF. As DNA, the CDR3 is TGTGCCAGCAGGTTAGGAGGCCCCTCCTACGAGCAGTACTTC.

The rearrangement links TRBV27 to TRBJ2-3; 7 nucleotides align to TRBD2. The germline CDR1 and CDR2 sequences are MNHEY and SMNVEV (reference sequence). The CDR3 totals 14 residues. The junction had 5 bases not matched to a gene; V was cut back by 4 bases and J by 4 bases. The CDR3 DNA is TGTGCCAGCAGTTCTGGGGGGAGGGCAGATACGCAGTATTTT. This codes for CASSSGGRADTQYF.

This clone was recorded only once. The genes are TRBV12-5 and TRBJ1-2; D unresolved. Looked up from germline, CDR1 is LGHNT and CDR2 is FRNRAP. Trimming shortened V by 3 bases and J by 7 bases, and 12 bases separated the two germline ends. The CDR3 is 13 amino acids. The CDR3 DNA sequence: TGTGCTAGTGGTTTTTTGACATCCCGTGGCTACACCTTC. It specifies CASGFLTSRGYTF.

This chain links TRBV30 with TRBJ2-1; D unclear. The CDR3 runs to 15 residues. CDR1 and CDR2 from the germline V gene are GTSNPN and SVGIG (reference sequence). Between the trimmed V and J ends, which lost 0 bases and 2 bases, there was a span of 11 bases. In nucleotides, the CDR3 is TGTGCCTGGAGTGTACCTAGACCAACCTACAATGAGCAGTTCTTC. It yields the protein CAWSVPRPTYNEQFF.

This clone was detected a few times. The rearrangement links TRBV7-2 to TRBJ1-6, with 7 nucleotides matching TRBD1. The V gene end was trimmed by 7 bases and the J gene end by 11 bases; junction bases not matched to a gene: 14. Germline lookup yields CDR1 SGHTA and CDR2 FQGNSA. This CDR3 comprises 15 residues. The chain's CDR3 is CASNLLQGVNAPLHF. The CDR3 region has the DNA TGTGCCAGCAACCTACTCCAGGGGGTGAACGCACCCCTCCACTTT.

This chain connects TRBV5-8 to TRBJ2-7; 12 nucleotides agree with TRBD2. Germline assignment: CDR1 SGHTS and CDR2 YDEGEE. Trimming took 2 bases from V and 4 from J; bases not matched to a gene: 4. This CDR3 is built from 15 residues. The CDR3 protein is CASSFRTSGEYEQYF. The CDR3 region has the DNA TGTGCCAGCAGCTTTAGGACTAGCGGGGAGTACGAGCAGTACTTC.

The count of this clone is one. J is TRBJ2-3 and V is TRBV6-5; 8 nucleotides line up with TRBD1. This CDR3 region has 16 residues. CDR1 is MNHEY, CDR2 SVGAGI, per germline. V lost 0 bases, J lost 6 bases, and 8 bases stayed unmatched. CDR3 sequence: CASSYSKAGGLDTQYF. CDR3 DNA: TGTGCCAGCAGTTACTCGAAGGCAGGGGGCTTGGATACGCAGTATTTT.

V gene TRBV30 combines with J gene TRBJ1-1; D gene unclear. This CDR3 is 14 amino acids long. The V end lost 4 bases, the J end lost 1 base, and 13 bases lay between the germline ends. Looked up from germline, CDR1 is GTSNPN and CDR2 is SVGIG (reference sequence). Here the CDR3 DNA reads TGTGCCTGGACCCCCGGGGAACGGAACACTGAAGCTTTCTTT. This gives the protein CAWTPGERNTEAFF.